One sample yielded the 6 T cell receptor beta chains listed below, sequenced in a study of cytomegalovirus exposure and HLA in healthy donors. Only in-frame clones appear in the TCRdb table, and some are missing; sequencing was by immunoSEQ multiplex PCR. The sample lists 150,000 to 200,000 clones, around nine tenths seen once, with more than 2% in the top ten. Sequencing input: PBMCs. These receptors all come from a woman aged 18-30 years in good health and CMV-seronegative.

Details on this clone: Other DNA sequences within the sample encode an identical CDR3. The chain links TRBV6-5 to TRBJ2-5; 11 bases are a match to TRBD2. Per the germline V gene, CDR1 is MNHEY and CDR2 is SVGAGI. This CDR3 is 16 amino acids long. Trimming cost V 0 bases and J 2 bases; bases outside gene matches: 2. The CDR3 reads CASSYSGTSGQETQYF. CDR3 sequence (DNA): TGTGCCAGCAGTTACTCCGGGACTAGCGGTCAAGAGACCCAGTACTTC.

V usage is TRBV13 and J usage is TRBJ2-7, with a tentative D call TRBD1 (6 bases). Germline V lookup: CDR1 PRHDT, CDR2 FYEKMQ (reference sequence). With 1 base removed from V and 6 bases from J, the gap between germline ends came to 13 bases. The CDR3 has 14 residues. The CDR3 DNA follows: TGTGCCAGCAGCTTAGCGGCGAACAGGGCCGAGCAGTACTTC. This codes for CASSLAANRAEQYF.

V usage is TRBV9 and J usage is TRBJ2-5; 9 nucleotides line up with TRBD1. Germline trimming cut 3 bases from V and 8 bases from J; bases unmatched to any gene: 8. Germline V gene data show CDR1 as SGDLS and CDR2 as YYNGEE. This CDR3 has 14 amino acids. The CDR3 coding sequence is TGTGCCAGCAGCGATCGGGACAGGGCTTCAACCCAGTACTTC. It specifies CASSDRDRASTQYF.

The chain employs TRBV7-9 and TRBJ1-6, with D unresolved. The CDR3 runs to 15 residues. V was pared by 5 bases and J by 13 bases, with 21 bases between. The germline gives CDR1 SEHNR, CDR2 FQNEAQ (reference sequence). As DNA, the CDR3 is TGTGCCAGCAGCCTCACCACGGGCCGGGGATCCCCCCTCCACTTT. The encoded protein is CASSLTTGRGSPLHF.

This clone appeared a single time. The V gene is TRBV30, the J gene TRBJ1-1; D perhaps matches TRBD1 (6 bases). Germline CDR1 reads GTSNPN; CDR2 reads SVGIG (reference sequence). The V end lost 0 bases, the J end lost 0 bases, and 11 bases lay between the germline ends. The CDR3 totals 15 residues. CDR3 coding DNA: TGTGCCTGGAGTGTTAAAAGGGGGATGAACACTGAAGCTTTCTTT. This translates into CAWSVKRGMNTEAFF.

The chain combines TRBV19 with TRBJ2-5, with TRBD2 as a possible D gene (5 bases). This CDR3 has 13 amino acids. V was cut by 3 bases and J by 3 bases, with 8 bases left in between. Germline assignment: CDR1 LNHDA and CDR2 SQIVND (reference sequence). CDR3 loop: CASSIIGKETQYF. CDR3 DNA: TGTGCCAGTAGTATTATCGGGAAAGAGACCCAGTACTTC.